One sample yielded the 12 T cell receptor beta chains listed below, sequenced in a study of T cell clones after liver transplantation. Generated by immunoSEQ multiplex PCR, the TCRdb table keeps only in-frame clones and is missing some. Of about 51,000 clones detected, less than 90% appear once; the ten largest clones hold under 15%. This material consisted of CD8+ T cells from blood, taken 12 months after liver transplant. The receptors stem from a human patient who received a liver transplant. Among the T cells, some may be from the graft donor.

The rearrangement joins TRBV6-5 to TRBJ2-7, with D unresolved. This CDR3 comprises 13 residues. Between the trimmed V and J ends, which lost 1 base and 5 bases, there was a span of 9 bases. From germline, CDR1 is MNHEY and CDR2 SVGAGI. The DNA for the CDR3 is TGTGCCAGCAGTTACTGGGCTGGGGACGAGCAGTACTTC. Its protein product is CASSYWAGDEQYF.

V is TRBV6-1 and J is TRBJ2-7; 7 bases fit TRBD1. The CDR3 spans 14 residues. The junction had 7 bases not matched to a gene; V was cut back by 6 bases and J by 2 bases. The germline gives CDR1 MNHNS, CDR2 SASEGT. The CDR3 nucleotides are TGTGCCAGCAGCGCCAGACAGGGTCCCTACGAGCAGTACTTC. It yields the protein CASSARQGPYEQYF.

For this clone: One end of the junction is discordant with germline, which a read error may explain. In the same sample, other DNA sequences code for this CDR3. This chain joins TRBV4-1 and TRBJ2-1; 7 bases agree with TRBD2. The length of the CDR3 is 15 residues. Germline CDR1 reads MGHRA; CDR2 reads YSYEKL. The CDR3 DNA reads as TGCGCCAGCAGCCAAGATTCTAGCGGTTACAATGAGCAATTCTTC. Its translation is CASSQDSSGYNEQFF.

This rearrangement joins TRBV28 to TRBJ2-7; unclear D gene. Germline values: CDR1 MDHEN, CDR2 SYDVKM. The CDR3 has 14 amino acids. V dropped 3 bases and J dropped 0 bases, with 9 bases sitting between them. CDR3 in amino acids: CASSFSDLSYEQYF. CDR3 bases: TGTGCCAGCAGTTTTAGTGACCTCTCCTACGAGCAGTACTTC.

This chain links TRBV27 with TRBJ2-1, with 12 bases identical to TRBD2. This CDR3 has 16 amino acids. V lost 3 bases, J lost 0 bases, and 0 bases stayed unmatched. Germline V CDR1 and CDR2: MNHEY, SMNVEV (reference sequence). For the CDR3, the DNA is TGTGCCAGCAGTTTGGGACTAGCGGGCTCCTACAATGAGCAGTTCTTC. Encoded protein: CASSLGLAGSYNEQFF.

The chain couples TRBV19 to TRBJ2-1; 8 positions agree with TRBD2. The CDR3 has 16 amino acids. CDR1 LNHDA and CDR2 SQIVND come from the germline V gene (reference sequence). V shed 5 bases and J 4 bases; nucleotides not matched to a gene: 10. The CDR3 is CASSLGDGLAYNEQFF. CDR3 nucleotide sequence: TGTGCCAGTAGTCTAGGTGATGGACTAGCTTACAATGAGCAGTTCTTC.

The genes are TRBV12-5 and TRBJ1-1, with 10 bases lining up with TRBD1. Germline V gives CDR1 LGHNT, CDR2 FRNRAP. The CDR3 has 14 residues. V shed 5 bases and J 3 bases; nucleotides not matched to a gene: 3. This CDR3 reads CASGTGQGDTEAFF. Written as DNA, the CDR3 is TGTGCTAGTGGTACCGGACAGGGGGACACTGAAGCTTTCTTT.

DNA for the CDR3: TGCGCCAGCAGCGCCCGCGTAGGCGGGTACAATGAGCAGTTCTTC. Its protein product is CASSARVGGYNEQFF. The J gene is TRBJ2-1, the V gene TRBV4-1, with D maybe TRBD2 (5 bases). V was trimmed by 5 bases and J by 4 bases, leaving 15 bases between them. Germline V CDR1 and CDR2: MGHRA, YSYEKL. This CDR3 has 15 residues.

The rearrangement links TRBV5-4 to TRBJ2-2, with D unresolved. The CDR3 is made up of 17 amino acids. The V gene lost 0 bases and the J gene lost 0 bases, with 12 bases spanning the gap. Germline CDR1 reads SGHNT; CDR2 reads YYREEE (reference sequence). CDR3: CASSLVVGPSNTGELFF. As DNA, the CDR3 is TGTGCCAGCAGCTTGGTCGTCGGCCCCTCGAACACCGGGGAGCTGTTTTTT.

The chain uses TRBV7-9 and TRBJ1-5, with TRBD1 as a possible D gene (6 bases). Per the germline V gene, CDR1 is SEHNR and CDR2 is FQNEAQ (reference sequence). Between the trimmed V and J ends, which lost 5 bases and 7 bases, there was a span of 21 bases. The CDR3 consists of 16 residues. The CDR3 DNA follows: TGTGCCAGCAGCCCCAAGAACCCACAGGGAGGCCAGCCCCAGCATTTT. Translation gives CASSPKNPQGGQPQHF.

The V call is TRBV27, the J call TRBJ1-2, with unresolved D. Germline V CDR1 and CDR2: MNHEY, SMNVEV (reference sequence). The CDR3 runs to 14 residues. Trimming pared 5 bases from V and 4 bases from J, leaving 14 bases between. The CDR3 spells CASSPREEGYGYTF. The CDR3 nucleotides read TGTGCCAGCAGTCCCCGTGAGGAAGGCTATGGCTACACCTTC.

This sequence joins TRBV7-2 and TRBJ2-3; D is undetermined. Trimming stripped 1 base from V and 0 bases from J, with 8 bases between. The germline V gene has CDR1 SGHTA and CDR2 FQGNSA. CDR3 size: 15 residues. CDR3 sequence reads: CASSLGGISTDTQYF. CDR3 DNA: TGTGCCAGCAGCTTAGGTGGAATCAGCACAGATACGCAGTATTTT.